The following is a TCR beta chain sequence with its context. TCRdb's table, derived via immunoSEQ multiplex PCR, lists solely in-frame clones and lacks some. Of 200,000 to 300,000 clones detected, around 89% appear once; the ten largest clones hold 8.8%. This entry belongs to a study of blood T cell repertoires in COVID-19. Overall study context: Both acute and convalescent COVID-19 samples were obtained from the United States, Italy and Spain.

Recruitment covered over 20 US areas and drew participants whose ages spanned about 18 to 100 years. In assigning cohorts, the study relied on participant-reported clinical history. The CDR3 runs 13 residues. Per the germline V gene, CDR1 is MNHNY and CDR2 is SVGAGI (reference sequence). V shed 5 bases and J shed 0 bases, with 7 bases lying between them. The chain recombines TRBV6-6 with TRBJ2-5; D remains ambiguous. Sequenced sample: PBMCs or T cells enriched from blood (not recorded which). The receptor was isolated from a middle-aged man who had recovered from COVID-19. The CDR3 DNA reads as TGTGCCAGCAGTGTCAGGAACCAAGAGACCCAGTACTTC. It codes for CASSVRNQETQYF.